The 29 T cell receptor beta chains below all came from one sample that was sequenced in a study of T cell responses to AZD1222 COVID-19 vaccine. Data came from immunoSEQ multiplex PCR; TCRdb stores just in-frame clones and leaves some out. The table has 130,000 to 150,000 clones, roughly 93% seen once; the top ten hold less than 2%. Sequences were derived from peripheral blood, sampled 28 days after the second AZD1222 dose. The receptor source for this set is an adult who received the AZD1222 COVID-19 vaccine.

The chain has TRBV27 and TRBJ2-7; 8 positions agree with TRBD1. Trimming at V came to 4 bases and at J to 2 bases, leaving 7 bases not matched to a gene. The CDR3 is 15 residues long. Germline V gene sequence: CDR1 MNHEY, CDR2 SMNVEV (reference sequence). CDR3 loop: CASSSGTGPTYEQYF. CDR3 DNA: TGTGCCAGCAGTTCGGGGACAGGTCCTACCTACGAGCAGTACTTC.

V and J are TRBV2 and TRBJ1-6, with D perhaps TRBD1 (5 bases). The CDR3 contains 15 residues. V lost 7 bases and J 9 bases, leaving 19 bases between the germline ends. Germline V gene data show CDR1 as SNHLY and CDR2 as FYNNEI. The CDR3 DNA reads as TGTGCCAGCAATGATGGGACCTCTGCGGGTTCACCCCTCCACTTT. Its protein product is CASNDGTSAGSPLHF.

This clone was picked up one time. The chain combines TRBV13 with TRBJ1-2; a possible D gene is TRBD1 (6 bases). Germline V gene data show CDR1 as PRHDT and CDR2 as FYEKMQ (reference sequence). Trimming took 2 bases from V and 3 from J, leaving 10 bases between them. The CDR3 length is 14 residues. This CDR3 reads CASSLPGADYGYTF. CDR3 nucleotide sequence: TGTGCCAGCAGCTTACCGGGGGCTGACTATGGCTACACCTTC.

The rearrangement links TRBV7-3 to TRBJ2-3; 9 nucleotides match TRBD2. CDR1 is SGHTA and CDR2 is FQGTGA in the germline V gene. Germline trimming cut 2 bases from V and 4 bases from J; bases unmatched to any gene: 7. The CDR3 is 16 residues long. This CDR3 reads CASSLLAGGPADTQYF. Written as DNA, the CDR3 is TGTGCCAGCAGCTTATTGGCGGGGGGGCCGGCAGATACGCAGTATTTT.

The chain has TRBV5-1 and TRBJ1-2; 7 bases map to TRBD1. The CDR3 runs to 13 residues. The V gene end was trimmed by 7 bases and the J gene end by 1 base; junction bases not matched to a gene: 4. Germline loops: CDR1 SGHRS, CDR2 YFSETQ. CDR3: CASLGTVNYGYTF. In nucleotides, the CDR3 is TGCGCCAGCTTAGGGACAGTTAACTATGGCTACACCTTC.

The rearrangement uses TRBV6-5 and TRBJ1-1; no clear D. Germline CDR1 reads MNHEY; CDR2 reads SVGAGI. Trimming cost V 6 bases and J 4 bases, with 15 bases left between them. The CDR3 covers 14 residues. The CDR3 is CASRTLLETTEAFF. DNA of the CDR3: TGTGCCAGCAGGACCTTACTTGAGACCACTGAAGCTTTCTTT.

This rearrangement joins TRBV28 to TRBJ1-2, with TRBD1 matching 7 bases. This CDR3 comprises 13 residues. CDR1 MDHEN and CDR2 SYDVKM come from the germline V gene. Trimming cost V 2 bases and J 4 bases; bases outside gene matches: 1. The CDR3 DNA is TGTGCCAGCAGTTTAGGGACAGCCTATGGCTACACCTTC. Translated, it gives CASSLGTAYGYTF.

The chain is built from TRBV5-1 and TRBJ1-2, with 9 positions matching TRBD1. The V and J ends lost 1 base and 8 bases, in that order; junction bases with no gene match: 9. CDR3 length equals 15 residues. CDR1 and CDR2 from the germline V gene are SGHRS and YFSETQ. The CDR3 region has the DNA TGCGCCAGCAGCTTGACAGGGGGCGAGGAGAAAGGCTACACCTTC. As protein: CASSLTGGEEKGYTF. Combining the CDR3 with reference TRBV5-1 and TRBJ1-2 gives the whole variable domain KAGVTQTPRYLIKTRGQQVTLSCSPISGHRSVSWYQQTPGQGLQFLFEYFSETQRNKGNFPGRFSGRQFSNSRSEMNVSTLELGDSALYLCASSLTGGEEKGYTFGSGTRLTVV.

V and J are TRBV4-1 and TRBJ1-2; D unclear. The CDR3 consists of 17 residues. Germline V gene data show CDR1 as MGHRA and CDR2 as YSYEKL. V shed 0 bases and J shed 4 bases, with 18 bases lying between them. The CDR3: CASSQDQTYTPAYGYTF. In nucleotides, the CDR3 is TGCGCCAGCAGCCAAGATCAGACATACACACCGGCCTATGGCTACACCTTC.

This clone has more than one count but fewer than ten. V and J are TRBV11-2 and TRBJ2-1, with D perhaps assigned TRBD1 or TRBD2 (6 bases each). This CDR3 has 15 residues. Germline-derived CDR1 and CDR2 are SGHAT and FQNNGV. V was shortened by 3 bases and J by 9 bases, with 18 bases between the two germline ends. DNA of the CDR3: TGTGCCAGCAGCTTCAGTGGTAACGAGGGGGGTGAGCAGTTCTTC. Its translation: CASSFSGNEGGEQFF.

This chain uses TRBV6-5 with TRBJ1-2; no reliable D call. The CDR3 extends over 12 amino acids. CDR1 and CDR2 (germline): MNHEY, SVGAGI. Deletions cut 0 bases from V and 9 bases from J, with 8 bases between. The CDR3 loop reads CASSYSRGRYTF. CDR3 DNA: TGTGCCAGCAGTTACTCGAGAGGACGCTACACCTTC.

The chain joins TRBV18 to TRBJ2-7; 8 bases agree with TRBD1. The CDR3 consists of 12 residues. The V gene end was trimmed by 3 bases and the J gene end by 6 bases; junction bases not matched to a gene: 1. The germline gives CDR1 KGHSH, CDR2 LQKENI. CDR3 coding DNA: TGTGCCAGCTCACCTGGACAGGGCGAGCAGTACTTC. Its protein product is CASSPGQGEQYF.

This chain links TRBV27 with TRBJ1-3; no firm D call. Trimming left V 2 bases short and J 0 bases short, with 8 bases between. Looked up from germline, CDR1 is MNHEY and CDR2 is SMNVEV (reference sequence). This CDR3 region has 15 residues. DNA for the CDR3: TGTGCCAGCAGTTTAAACGGGAACTCTGGAAACACCATATATTTT. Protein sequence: CASSLNGNSGNTIYF.

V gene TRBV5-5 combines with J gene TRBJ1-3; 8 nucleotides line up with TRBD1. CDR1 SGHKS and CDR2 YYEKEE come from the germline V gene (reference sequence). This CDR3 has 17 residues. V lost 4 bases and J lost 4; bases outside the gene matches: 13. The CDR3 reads CASSLQGTGGLGNTIYF. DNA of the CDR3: TGTGCCAGCAGCCTGCAGGGCACAGGGGGACTCGGAAACACCATATATTTT. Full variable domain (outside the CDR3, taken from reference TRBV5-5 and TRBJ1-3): DAGVTQSPTHLIKTRGQQVTLRCSPISGHKSVSWYQQVLGQGPQFIFQYYEKEERGRGNFPDRFSARQFPNYSSELNVNALLLGDSALYLCASSLQGTGGLGNTIYFGEGSWLTVV.

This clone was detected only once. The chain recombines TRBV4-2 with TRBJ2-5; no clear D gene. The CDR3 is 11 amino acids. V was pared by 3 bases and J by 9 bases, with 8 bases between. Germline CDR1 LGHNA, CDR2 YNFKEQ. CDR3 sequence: CASSHLIPQYF. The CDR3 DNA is TGTGCCAGCAGCCACCTAATCCCCCAGTACTTC.

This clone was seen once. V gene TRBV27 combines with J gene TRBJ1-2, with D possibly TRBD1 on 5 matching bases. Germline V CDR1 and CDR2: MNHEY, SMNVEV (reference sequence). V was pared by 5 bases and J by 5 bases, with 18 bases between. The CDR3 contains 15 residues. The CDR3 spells CASSARDPYLYGYTF. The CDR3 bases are TGTGCCAGCAGTGCTCGGGACCCATATCTATATGGCTACACCTTC.

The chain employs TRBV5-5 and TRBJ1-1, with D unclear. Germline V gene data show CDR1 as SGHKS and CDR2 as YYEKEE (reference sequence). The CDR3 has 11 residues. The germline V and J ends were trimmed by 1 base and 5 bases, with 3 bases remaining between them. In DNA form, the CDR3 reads TGTGCCAGCAGCTTGATAACTGAAGCTTTCTTT. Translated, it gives CASSLITEAFF.

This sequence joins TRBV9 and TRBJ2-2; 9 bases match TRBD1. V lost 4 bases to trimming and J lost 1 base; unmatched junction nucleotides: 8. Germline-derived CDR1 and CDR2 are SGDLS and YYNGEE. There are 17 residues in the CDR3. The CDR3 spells CASSLRPGQGNTGELFF. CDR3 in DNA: TGTGCCAGCAGCCTTAGGCCGGGACAGGGGAACACCGGGGAGCTGTTTTTT.

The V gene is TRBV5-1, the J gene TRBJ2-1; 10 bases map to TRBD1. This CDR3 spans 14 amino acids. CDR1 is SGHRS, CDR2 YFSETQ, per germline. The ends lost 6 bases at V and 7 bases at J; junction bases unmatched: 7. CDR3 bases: TGCGCCAGCAATCCGGGACAGGGGTGGAATGAGCAGTTCTTC. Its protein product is CASNPGQGWNEQFF. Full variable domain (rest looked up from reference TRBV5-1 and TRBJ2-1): KAGVTQTPRYLIKTRGQQVTLSCSPISGHRSVSWYQQTPGQGLQFLFEYFSETQRNKGNFPGRFSGRQFSNSRSEMNVSTLELGDSALYLCASNPGQGWNEQFFGPGTRLTVL.

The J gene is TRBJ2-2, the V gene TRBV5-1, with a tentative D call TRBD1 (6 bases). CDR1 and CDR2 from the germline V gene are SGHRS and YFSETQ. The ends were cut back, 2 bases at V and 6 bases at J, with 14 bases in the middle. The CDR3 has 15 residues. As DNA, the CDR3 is TGCGCCAGCAGCTTTCAGACCGAGGGGGCCGGGGAGCTGTTTTTT. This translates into CASSFQTEGAGELFF.

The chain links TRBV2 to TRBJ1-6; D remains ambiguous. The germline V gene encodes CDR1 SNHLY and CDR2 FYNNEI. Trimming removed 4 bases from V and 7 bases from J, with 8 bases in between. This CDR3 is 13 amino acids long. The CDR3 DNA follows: TGTGCCAGCAGTGGCACGGAAAATTCACCCCTCCACTTT. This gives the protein CASSGTENSPLHF.

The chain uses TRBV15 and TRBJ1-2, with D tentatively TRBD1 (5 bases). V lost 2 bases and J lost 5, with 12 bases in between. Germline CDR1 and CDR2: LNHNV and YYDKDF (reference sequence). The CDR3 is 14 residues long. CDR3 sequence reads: CATSRPDRPYGYTF. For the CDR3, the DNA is TGTGCCACCAGCAGACCCGACAGACCTTATGGCTACACCTTC.

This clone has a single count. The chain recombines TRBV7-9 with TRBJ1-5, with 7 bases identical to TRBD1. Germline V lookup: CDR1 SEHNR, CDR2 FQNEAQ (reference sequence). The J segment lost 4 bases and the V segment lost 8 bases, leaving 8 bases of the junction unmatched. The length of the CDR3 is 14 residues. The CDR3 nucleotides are TGTGCCAGCCGGGGACCGGGACAGAATCAGCCCCAGCATTTT. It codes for CASRGPGQNQPQHF.

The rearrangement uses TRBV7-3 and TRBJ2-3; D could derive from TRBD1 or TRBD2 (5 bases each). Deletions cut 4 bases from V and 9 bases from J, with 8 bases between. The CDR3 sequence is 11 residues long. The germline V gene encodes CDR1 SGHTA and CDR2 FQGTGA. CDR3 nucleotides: TGTGCCAGCAGCTCTGGGACCACGCAGTATTTT. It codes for CASSSGTTQYF. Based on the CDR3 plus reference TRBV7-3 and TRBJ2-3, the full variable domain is GAGVSQTPSNKVTEKGKYVELRCDPISGHTALYWYRQSLGQGPEFLIYFQGTGAADDSGLPNDRFFAVRPEGSVSTLKIQRTERGDSAVYLCASSSGTTQYFGPGTRLTVL.

CDR3: CASSQQGSYNSPLHF. CDR3 nucleotide sequence: TGTGCCAGCAGCCAACAGGGCTCCTATAATTCACCCCTCCACTTT. V gene TRBV14 combines with J gene TRBJ1-6; possible D gene TRBD1, 5 bases. Germline CDR1 is SGHDN and CDR2 is FVKESK. V was clipped by 2 bases and J by 0 bases, with 5 bases between them. The CDR3 has 15 amino acids.

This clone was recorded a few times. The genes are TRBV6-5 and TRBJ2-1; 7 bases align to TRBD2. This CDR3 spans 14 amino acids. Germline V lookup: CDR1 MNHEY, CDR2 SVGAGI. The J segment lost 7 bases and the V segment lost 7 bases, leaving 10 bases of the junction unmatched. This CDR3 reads CASTPGWEGNEQFF. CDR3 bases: TGTGCCAGCACCCCGGGGTGGGAGGGGAATGAGCAGTTCTTC.

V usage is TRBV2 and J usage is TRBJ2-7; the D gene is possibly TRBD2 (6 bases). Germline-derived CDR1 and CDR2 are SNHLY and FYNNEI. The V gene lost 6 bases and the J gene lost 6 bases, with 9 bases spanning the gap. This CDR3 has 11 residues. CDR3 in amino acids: CASSRDFEQYF. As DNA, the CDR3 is TGTGCCAGCAGCAGGGACTTCGAGCAGTACTTC.

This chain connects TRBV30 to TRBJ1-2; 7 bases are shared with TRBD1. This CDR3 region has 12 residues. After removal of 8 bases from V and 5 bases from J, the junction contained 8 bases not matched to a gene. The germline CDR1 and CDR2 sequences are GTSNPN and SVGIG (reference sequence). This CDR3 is CANDRVGYGYTF. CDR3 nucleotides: TGTGCCAACGACAGGGTCGGATATGGCTACACCTTC. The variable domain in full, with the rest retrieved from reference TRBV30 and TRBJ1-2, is SQTIHQWPATLVQPVGSPLSLECTVEGTSNPNLYWYRQAAGRGLQLLFYSVGIGQISSEVPQNLSASRPQDRQFILSSKKLLLSDSGFYLCANDRVGYGYTFGSGTRLTVV.

CDR3 in DNA: TGTGCCAGTAGTATCCAGGGTGGCTACGAGCAGTACTTC. Translating it yields CASSIQGGYEQYF. This chain links TRBV19 with TRBJ2-7; D possibly corresponds to TRBD1 (5 bases). This CDR3 spans 13 amino acids. Germline lookup yields CDR1 LNHDA and CDR2 SQIVND (reference sequence). The V end lost 3 bases, the J end lost 3 bases, and 9 bases lay between the germline ends. The whole variable domain, remainder taken from reference TRBV19 and TRBJ2-7, is DGGITQSPKYLFRKEGQNVTLSCEQNLNHDAMYWYRQDPGQGLRLIYYSQIVNDFQKGDIAEGYSVSREKKESFPLTVTSAQKNPTAFYLCASSIQGGYEQYFGPGTRLTVT.